Shown below are 20 T cell receptor beta chains from a single sample sequenced in a study of early T cells in non-severe SARS-CoV-2 infection. TCRdb fed the 5' RACE reads into MiXCR, producing one record per CDR3 protein. Of fewer than 85,000 distinct CDR3 sequences in the sample, approximately 12% were seen once. The sequenced sample was whole blood. These receptors came from an adult who was a healthcare worker with PCR-confirmed SARS-CoV-2 infection or an uninfected control (not recorded which).

Ten or more counts support this clonotype. V usage is TRBV30 and J usage is TRBJ2-7; possible D gene TRBD1, 6 bases. The germline V and J ends were trimmed by 4 bases and 2 bases, with 18 bases remaining between them. Germline lookup yields CDR1 GTSNPN and CDR2 SVGIG (reference sequence). The CDR3 has 15 amino acids. CDR3: CAWTPRQWDTYEQYF. In nucleotides, the CDR3 is TGTGCCTGGACCCCACGGCAGTGGGACACCTACGAGCAGTACTTC.

This clonotype was observed at least ten times. This rearrangement joins TRBV29-1 to TRBJ2-1, with no clear D. The CDR3 is 12 amino acids. Germline assignment: CDR1 SQVTM and CDR2 ANQGSEA. Trimming removed 6 bases from V and 5 bases from J, with 11 bases in between. The CDR3 DNA follows: TGCAGCGTCCACCTCTTCCACAATGAGCAGTTCTTC. Protein sequence: CSVHLFHNEQFF.

The table lists this clonotype with a few counts. This rearrangement joins TRBV28 to TRBJ2-7; 9 nucleotides match TRBD2. V lost 4 bases to trimming and J lost 2 bases; unmatched junction nucleotides: 6. CDR1 MDHEN and CDR2 SYDVKM come from the germline V gene. The length of the CDR3 is 15 residues. The CDR3 DNA follows: TGTGCCAGCAGTTCGAAGCGGGAGGTCGCCTACGAGCAGTACTTC. As protein: CASSSKREVAYEQYF. Full variable domain (missing parts from reference TRBV28 and TRBJ2-7): DVKVTQSSRYLVKRTGEKVFLECVQDMDHENMFWYRQDPGLGLRLIYFSYDVKMKEKGDIPEGYSVSREKKERFSLILESASTNQTSMYLCASSSKREVAYEQYFGPGTRLTVT.

This clonotype turned up a few times. The chain links TRBV29-1 to TRBJ2-1, with 14 positions matching TRBD2. The germline V gene has CDR1 SQVTM and CDR2 ANQGSEA. V shed 3 bases and J 7 bases; nucleotides not matched to a gene: 14. The CDR3 totals 18 residues. CDR3 region: CSVDGTSGSRRFRNEQFF. The CDR3 DNA reads TGCAGCGTTGACGGGACTAGCGGGAGTCGGAGGTTCAGGAATGAGCAGTTCTTC.

This clonotype was seen at least ten times. This chain uses TRBV28 with TRBJ1-3; D remains ambiguous. Trimming removed 9 bases at V and 0 bases at J, with 6 bases between. Per the germline V gene, CDR1 is MDHEN and CDR2 is SYDVKM. The CDR3 runs to 12 residues. The CDR3 DNA reads as TGTGCCAGTGACAACTCTGGAAACACCATATATTTT. Translation: CASDNSGNTIYF.

The genes are TRBV6-6 and TRBJ2-5; TRBD1 agrees at 7 bases. Trimming cost V 0 bases and J 3 bases; bases outside gene matches: 4. There are 15 residues in the CDR3. Germline values: CDR1 MNHNY, CDR2 SVGAGI (reference sequence). CDR3 sequence: CASSYSPGTEETQYF. CDR3 in DNA: TGTGCCAGCAGTTACTCACCGGGGACAGAAGAGACCCAGTACTTC.

This clonotype was seen a handful of times. V and J are TRBV11-2 and TRBJ2-7; D perhaps matches TRBD2 (5 bases). Looked up from germline, CDR1 is SGHAT and CDR2 is FQNNGV. The CDR3 sequence is 16 residues long. Trimming left V 2 bases short and J 2 bases short, with 16 bases between. CDR3 DNA sequence: TGTGCCAGCAGCTTATTGGAGCGGAGGACGACCTACGAGCAGTACTTC. Its protein is CASSLLERRTTYEQYF.

On this clonotype itself: Since the CDR3 does not end with the conserved phenylalanine or tryptophan, this likely comes from a read error. This chain uses TRBV11-2 with TRBJ2-1; D ambiguous. Germline assignment: CDR1 SGHAT and CDR2 FQNNGV. Trimming removed 7 bases from V and 4 bases from J, with 5 bases in between. The CDR3 is 11 residues long. The CDR3 region is CASTRYNEQFS. For the CDR3, the DNA is TGTGCCAGCACCCGGTACAATGAGCAGTTCTCC.

The sample holds many counts of this clonotype. This chain joins TRBV18 and TRBJ2-1; D is possibly TRBD1 or TRBD2 (6 bases each). Germline assignment: CDR1 KGHSH and CDR2 LQKENI. This CDR3 region has 14 residues. V was cut by 8 bases and J by 7 bases, with 18 bases left in between. CDR3 loop: CASRKGGPGNEQFF. Written as DNA, the CDR3 is TGTGCCAGCCGAAAGGGGGGCCCAGGGAATGAGCAGTTCTTC.

This clonotype occurred a few times. The chain uses TRBV29-1 and TRBJ2-3; tentative D call: TRBD2 (6 bases). The V end was cut by 6 bases, the J end by 5 bases, with 12 bases between. The CDR3 covers 12 residues. CDR1 and CDR2 (germline): SQVTM, ANQGSEA. CDR3 loop: CSVSRGEDTQYF. The CDR3 bases are TGCAGCGTCTCGCGGGGCGAAGATACGCAGTATTTT.

This clonotype has a handful of counts. The chain carries TRBV29-1 and TRBJ1-2; D remains unclear. Germline loops: CDR1 SQVTM, CDR2 ANQGSEA. The CDR3 runs 15 residues. Trimming shortened V by 6 bases and J by 0 bases, and 17 bases separated the two germline ends. The DNA for the CDR3 is TGCAGCGTGGCCCCTCTCGGCCTATCTAACTATGGCTACACCTTC. Protein product: CSVAPLGLSNYGYTF.

The chain carries TRBV6-2 or TRBV6-3 and TRBJ1-6; D not certain. The germline V gene has CDR1 MNHEY and CDR2 SVGEGT. The CDR3 extends over 16 amino acids. Trimming cost V 4 bases and J 5 bases, with 15 bases left between them. The CDR3 loop is CASSSETNANNSPLHF. DNA for the CDR3: TGTGCCAGCAGTTCCGAGACAAACGCTAATAATTCACCCCTCCACTTT.

Many counts were recorded for this clonotype. The chain has TRBV15 and TRBJ2-7, with D possibly TRBD2 on 7 matching bases. Germline loops: CDR1 LNHNV, CDR2 YYDKDF (reference sequence). The CDR3 runs to 17 residues. V lost 0 bases to trimming and J lost 4 bases, with 19 bases between them. In DNA, the CDR3 is TGTGCCACCAGCAGAGACTTTGCGGGGGCCGCGAATTACGAGCAGTACTTC. Its protein is CATSRDFAGAANYEQYF. Complete variable domain (other parts from reference TRBV15 and TRBJ2-7): DAMVIQNPRYQVTQFGKPVTLSCSQTLNHNVMYWYQQKSSQAPKLLFHYYDKDFNNEADTPDNFQSRRPNTSFCFLDIRSPGLGDTAMYLCATSRDFAGAANYEQYFGPGTRLTVT.

This clonotype was recorded many times. The chain employs TRBV27 and TRBJ1-1; D gene ambiguous. CDR1 is MNHEY and CDR2 is SMNVEV in the germline V gene (reference sequence). The CDR3 runs 13 residues. V was clipped by 6 bases and J by 1 base, with 9 bases between them. The CDR3: CASSITENTEAFF. The CDR3 nucleotides read TGTGCCAGCAGCATAACAGAGAACACTGAAGCTTTCTTT.

The J gene is TRBJ2-3, the V gene TRBV29-1; possible D gene TRBD1, 6 bases. Germline V gene lookup returns CDR1 SQVTM and CDR2 ANQGSEA. V was cut by 4 bases and J by 2 bases, with 13 bases left in between. The CDR3 covers 14 residues. CDR3 amino acids: CSVVGTSNTDTQYF. The CDR3, as DNA: TGCAGCGTTGTAGGGACAAGCAACACAGATACGCAGTATTTT.

The chain recombines TRBV9 with TRBJ2-1; D ambiguous. The germline CDR1 and CDR2 sequences are SGDLS and YYNGEE. CDR3 size: 15 residues. The germline V and J ends were trimmed by 0 bases and 0 bases, with 7 bases remaining between them. This CDR3 reads CASSVGYPSYNEQFF. The CDR3 bases are TGTGCCAGCAGCGTAGGGTATCCCTCCTACAATGAGCAGTTCTTC.

In this sample, this clonotype turned up many times. The chain uses TRBV5-6 and TRBJ2-2; D is unresolved. Per germline, CDR1 SGHDT and CDR2 YYEEEE. The CDR3 runs to 16 residues. The V and J ends lost 0 bases and 0 bases respectively, with 9 bases between them. The CDR3 DNA reads TGTGCCAGCAGCTTGGGTCCTCCTGCGAACACCGGGGAGCTGTTTTTT. It codes for CASSLGPPANTGELFF.

This clonotype was seen at least ten times. The rearrangement links TRBV19 to TRBJ2-6; no clear D gene. Trimming removed 4 bases from V and 2 bases from J, with 12 bases in between. The length of the CDR3 is 16 residues. CDR1 is LNHDA, CDR2 SQIVND, per germline (reference sequence). This CDR3 is CASSTEALAGANVLTF. The CDR3 DNA is TGTGCCAGTAGTACAGAGGCCCTCGCTGGGGCCAACGTCCTGACTTTC.

This clonotype was detected many times. The J gene is TRBJ2-1, the V gene TRBV7-9, with 8 bases matching TRBD2. The J segment lost 7 bases and the V segment lost 0 bases, leaving 11 bases of the junction unmatched. CDR1 is SEHNR, CDR2 FQNEAQ, per germline (reference sequence). This CDR3 spans 17 amino acids. This CDR3 is CASSLAGTGGRQNEQFF. For the CDR3, the DNA is TGTGCCAGCAGCTTAGCGGGAACGGGAGGGCGACAGAATGAGCAGTTCTTC. The variable domain in full, completed from reference TRBV7-9 and TRBJ2-1, reads DTGVSQNPRHKITKRGQNVTFRCDPISEHNRLYWYRQTLGQGPEFLTYFQNEAQLEKSRLLSDRFSAERPKGSFSTLEIQRTEQGDSAMYLCASSLAGTGGRQNEQFFGPGTRLTVL.

This clonotype came up many times. The CDR3 sequence is CSARVDRGPYEQYF. CDR3 sequence (DNA): TGCAGTGCTAGAGTGGACAGGGGCCCCTACGAGCAGTACTTC. This rearrangement joins TRBV20-1 to TRBJ2-7; 9 bases agree with TRBD1. Germline values: CDR1 DFQATT, CDR2 SNEGSKA (reference sequence). The V and J ends lost 1 base and 2 bases, in that order; junction bases with no gene match: 3. The CDR3 sequence is 14 residues long.